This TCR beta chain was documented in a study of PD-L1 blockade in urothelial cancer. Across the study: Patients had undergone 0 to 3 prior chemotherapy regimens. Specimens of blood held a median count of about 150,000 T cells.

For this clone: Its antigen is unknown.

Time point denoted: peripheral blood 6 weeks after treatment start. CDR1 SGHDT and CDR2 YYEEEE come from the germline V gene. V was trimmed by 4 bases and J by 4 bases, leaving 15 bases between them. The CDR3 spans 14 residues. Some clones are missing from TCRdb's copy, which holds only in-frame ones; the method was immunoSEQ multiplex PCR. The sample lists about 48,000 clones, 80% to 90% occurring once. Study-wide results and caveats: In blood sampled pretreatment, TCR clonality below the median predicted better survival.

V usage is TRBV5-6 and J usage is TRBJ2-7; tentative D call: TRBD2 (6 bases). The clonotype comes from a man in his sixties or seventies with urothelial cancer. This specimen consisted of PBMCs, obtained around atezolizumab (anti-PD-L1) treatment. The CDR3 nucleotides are TGTGCCAGCAGCCGCGGGACCCCCGCTTACGAGCAGTACTTC. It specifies CASSRGTPAYEQYF.